One sample yielded the 26 T cell receptor beta chains listed below, sequenced in a study of cytomegalovirus exposure and HLA in healthy donors. The primer mix had 60 Vbeta and 13 Jbeta primers. Some clones are missing from TCRdb's copy, which holds only in-frame ones; the method was immunoSEQ multiplex PCR. The sample includes 120,000 to 150,000 clones, around 80% of them seen just once. Sample: PBMCs. Receptors originate from a woman aged 40 to 50 in good health and CMV-seronegative.

The chain carries TRBV5-1 and TRBJ2-2; the D gene is possibly TRBD1 (5 bases). The CDR3 runs 14 residues. The germline V gene encodes CDR1 SGHRS and CDR2 YFSETQ. Trimming removed 2 bases at V and 7 bases at J, with 12 bases between. The CDR3 region has the DNA TGCGCCAGCAGCTTCCAGGGCGACGGCGGGGAGCTGTTTTTT. Translated: CASSFQGDGGELFF.

The J gene is TRBJ2-1, the V gene TRBV5-1, with 7 bases that match TRBD1. The CDR3 has 15 amino acids. The V gene's germline CDR1 is SGHRS and CDR2 YFSETQ. Trimming removed 4 bases from V and 9 bases from J; junction bases left unmatched: 13. The CDR3 region has the DNA TGCGCCAGCAGCCCAGGGGGATTAAAGGTTAGTGAGCAGTTCTTC. The encoded protein is CASSPGGLKVSEQFF.

The chain couples TRBV14 to TRBJ1-1, with D possibly being TRBD1 (5 bases). Germline V gene data show CDR1 as SGHDN and CDR2 as FVKESK. The CDR3 consists of 14 residues. The V end was cut by 5 bases, the J end by 0 bases, with 10 bases between. The DNA for the CDR3 is TGTGCCAGCAGCATGCAAGGGGTGAACACTGAAGCTTTCTTT. Translated, it gives CASSMQGVNTEAFF.

The gene calls are TRBV15 and TRBJ2-7, with D uncertain. The CDR3 has 15 amino acids. Germline loops: CDR1 LNHNV, CDR2 YYDKDF (reference sequence). Trimming took 0 bases from V and 3 from J, leaving 12 bases between them. CDR3 nucleotides: TGTGCCACCAGCAGAGATGAGAACAGCCACTACGAGCAGTACTTC. It yields the protein CATSRDENSHYEQYF. The whole variable domain, filled in from reference TRBV15 and TRBJ2-7, reads DAMVIQNPRYQVTQFGKPVTLSCSQTLNHNVMYWYQQKSSQAPKLLFHYYDKDFNNEADTPDNFQSRRPNTSFCFLDIRSPGLGDTAMYLCATSRDENSHYEQYFGPGTRLTVT.

The gene calls are TRBV7-9 and TRBJ2-7; no clear D. The ends were cut back, 5 bases at V and 3 bases at J, with 8 bases in the middle. Germline V CDR1 and CDR2: SEHNR, FQNEAQ (reference sequence). The CDR3 totals 12 residues. The CDR3 DNA reads as TGTGCCAGCAGCACGATACACTACGAGCAGTACTTC. Its protein is CASSTIHYEQYF.

J is TRBJ2-7 and V is TRBV9, with D hard to call. Germline lookup yields CDR1 SGDLS and CDR2 YYNGEE. With 0 bases removed from V and 2 bases from J, the gap between germline ends came to 15 bases. The CDR3 loop spans 16 amino acids. The CDR3 sequence: CASSVDSRPLAYEQYF. The CDR3, as DNA: TGTGCCAGCAGCGTAGATAGTCGGCCCCTAGCCTACGAGCAGTACTTC.

V usage is TRBV2 and J usage is TRBJ2-1, with 11 bases identical to TRBD2. The CDR3 length is 15 residues. Germline lookup yields CDR1 SNHLY and CDR2 FYNNEI. With V trimmed by 7 bases and J by 1 base, 3 bases remained unmatched. The CDR3 DNA reads TGTGCCAGCACCCGACTAGCGGGATCCTACAATGAGCAGTTCTTC. Protein: CASTRLAGSYNEQFF.

This rearrangement joins TRBV10-2 to TRBJ2-1; D perhaps matches TRBD1 (6 bases). The CDR3 is 13 residues long. From germline, CDR1 is WSHSY and CDR2 SAAADI. V lost 7 bases to trimming and J lost 7 bases, with 14 bases between them. The chain's CDR3 is CASTRQDLNEQFF. As DNA, the CDR3 is TGCGCCAGCACCAGACAGGACTTGAATGAGCAGTTCTTC.

The V call is TRBV7-2, the J call TRBJ2-1, with 11 bases lining up with TRBD2. Germline CDR1 reads SGHTA; CDR2 reads FQGNSA. The CDR3 has 19 amino acids. V dropped 1 base and J dropped 0; count of bases not matched to a gene: 8. Here the CDR3 reads CASSLVGLAGGSSYNEQFF. In DNA, the CDR3 is TGTGCCAGCAGCTTAGTTGGGCTAGCGGGAGGAAGCTCCTACAATGAGCAGTTCTTC.

V gene TRBV9 combines with J gene TRBJ2-1; 10 bases align to TRBD2. Germline-derived CDR1 and CDR2 are SGDLS and YYNGEE. This CDR3 spans 17 amino acids. Losses at the gene ends were 4 bases for V and 7 bases for J; bases not matched to a gene: 14. The DNA for the CDR3 is TGTGCCAGCAGCCCAGGAGGTCTAGCGGGAGTAGGGAATGAGCAGTTCTTC. Translation: CASSPGGLAGVGNEQFF. Complete variable domain (other parts from reference TRBV9 and TRBJ2-1): DSGVTQTPKHLITATGQRVTLRCSPRSGDLSVYWYQQSLDQGLQFLIQYYNGEERAKGNILERFSAQQFPDLHSELNLSSLELGDSALYFCASSPGGLAGVGNEQFFGPGTRLTVL.

This clone has just a few counts. The gene calls are TRBV14 and TRBJ2-2; TRBD2 matches at 7 bases. Trimming removed 0 bases from V and 2 bases from J; junction bases left unmatched: 6. The CDR3 length is 17 residues. The V gene's germline CDR1 is SGHDN and CDR2 FVKESK. The CDR3 sequence is CASSQDWEGPNTGELFF. The CDR3 DNA is TGTGCCAGCAGCCAAGATTGGGAGGGGCCTAACACCGGGGAGCTGTTTTTT. Filled out from reference TRBV14 and TRBJ2-2, the complete variable domain reads EAGVTQFPSHSVIEKGQTVTLRCDPISGHDNLYWYRRVMGKEIKFLLHFVKESKQDESGMPNNRFLAERTGGTYSTLKVQPAELEDSGVYFCASSQDWEGPNTGELFFGEGSRLTVL.

The J gene is TRBJ2-1, the V gene TRBV27; a possible D gene is TRBD2 (6 bases). Germline lookup yields CDR1 MNHEY and CDR2 SMNVEV (reference sequence). Trimming removed 6 bases from V and 8 bases from J, with 14 bases in between. CDR3 length: 13 amino acids. This CDR3 is CASRFRGWDEQFF. For the CDR3, the DNA is TGTGCCAGCAGGTTCCGGGGGTGGGATGAGCAGTTCTTC.

The rearrangement uses TRBV2 and TRBJ2-7; perhaps TRBD1 as D (7 bases). The CDR3 is made up of 14 amino acids. Trimming took 6 bases from V and 3 from J, leaving 15 bases between them. CDR1 is SNHLY and CDR2 is FYNNEI in the germline V gene. The CDR3 loop reads CASRYQGGYYEQYF. The CDR3 DNA sequence: TGTGCCAGCAGGTATCAGGGGGGATACTACGAGCAGTACTTC.

V is TRBV5-6 and J is TRBJ2-6; 14 bases line up with TRBD2. V gave up 2 bases and J gave up 2 bases; unmatched junction bases: 6. Germline CDR1 reads SGHDT; CDR2 reads YYEEEE. The CDR3 is made up of 19 amino acids. CDR3 bases: TGTGCCAGCAGCTTTCTGGGACTAGCGGGAGTGCCTGGGGCCAACGTCCTGACTTTC. Protein: CASSFLGLAGVPGANVLTF.

V gene TRBV5-1 combines with J gene TRBJ1-1; 8 positions match TRBD1. Germline loops: CDR1 SGHRS, CDR2 YFSETQ. The CDR3 runs to 16 residues. V gave up 4 bases and J gave up 4 bases; unmatched junction bases: 12. The CDR3: CASSPSGRTGRTEAFF. CDR3 nucleotide sequence: TGCGCCAGCAGCCCTTCTGGCAGGACAGGGCGCACTGAAGCTTTCTTT.

DNA of the CDR3: TGCGCCAGCAGCAGGGGGACAGGGGATGGGGAGACCCAGTACTTC. Its translation: CASSRGTGDGETQYF. This chain uses TRBV5-1 with TRBJ2-5, with 10 nucleotides matching TRBD1. CDR1 and CDR2 from the germline V gene are SGHRS and YFSETQ. The junction had 8 bases not matched to a gene; V was cut back by 4 bases and J by 5 bases. CDR3 size: 15 residues.

This clone occurred once. The chain has TRBV9 and TRBJ1-5; no definite D call. The V and J ends lost 0 bases and 5 bases respectively, with 21 bases between them. The germline V gene encodes CDR1 SGDLS and CDR2 YYNGEE. This CDR3 region has 18 residues. CDR3 amino acids: CASSVVNTQPCGYQPQHF. In DNA form, the CDR3 reads TGTGCCAGCAGCGTAGTGAACACACAGCCCTGTGGATATCAGCCCCAGCATTTT. The full variable domain, with the rest looked up from reference TRBV9 and TRBJ1-5, is DSGVTQTPKHLITATGQRVTLRCSPRSGDLSVYWYQQSLDQGLQFLIQYYNGEERAKGNILERFSAQQFPDLHSELNLSSLELGDSALYFCASSVVNTQPCGYQPQHFGDGTRLSIL.

This rearrangement joins TRBV28 to TRBJ1-2, with 8 bases matching TRBD1. The CDR3 runs 13 residues. Per germline, CDR1 MDHEN and CDR2 SYDVKM. After removal of 6 bases from V and 8 bases from J, the junction contained 8 bases not matched to a gene. The CDR3 nucleotides are TGTGCCAGCAGGCCCGGGACAGGTAGCGGCTACACCTTC. Protein sequence: CASRPGTGSGYTF.

The rearrangement links TRBV15 to TRBJ1-2; TRBD1 might be the D (5 bases). Looked up from germline, CDR1 is LNHNV and CDR2 is YYDKDF (reference sequence). The CDR3 totals 15 residues. V lost 3 bases and J lost 7, with 18 bases in between. CDR3 amino acids: CATSREGRRDLGYTF. In DNA, the CDR3 is TGTGCCACCAGCAGGGAGGGGCGACGAGACCTTGGCTACACCTTC.

The rearrangement links TRBV19 to TRBJ2-5, with 14 positions matching TRBD2. This CDR3 is 18 amino acids long. Germline assignment: CDR1 LNHDA and CDR2 SQIVND (reference sequence). The trim removed 5 bases at V and 4 bases at J, leaving 12 bases unmatched. CDR3 sequence (DNA): TGTGCCAGTAGTTCGGGACTAGCGGGGGTGGGACCGAGAGAGACCCAGTACTTC. This gives the protein CASSSGLAGVGPRETQYF.

This rearrangement joins TRBV28 to TRBJ2-3, with unresolved D. Germline CDR1 MDHEN, CDR2 SYDVKM. This CDR3 region has 14 residues. The ends were cut back, 3 bases at V and 1 base at J, with 8 bases in the middle. CDR3 nucleotide sequence: TGTGCCAGCAGTTTTCGGAGACGCACAGATACGCAGTATTTT. Protein: CASSFRRRTDTQYF.

The rearrangement joins TRBV28 to TRBJ1-1; 11 bases agree with TRBD1. The germline V gene encodes CDR1 MDHEN and CDR2 SYDVKM. The CDR3 runs 15 residues. V gave up 5 bases and J gave up 5 bases; unmatched junction bases: 7. CDR3 protein: CASSPRDRGWTEAFF. CDR3 nucleotide sequence: TGTGCCAGCAGTCCGCGGGACAGGGGGTGGACTGAAGCTTTCTTT. Supplemented by reference TRBV28 and TRBJ1-1, the full variable domain reads DVKVTQSSRYLVKRTGEKVFLECVQDMDHENMFWYRQDPGLGLRLIYFSYDVKMKEKGDIPEGYSVSREKKERFSLILESASTNQTSMYLCASSPRDRGWTEAFFGQGTRLTVV.

Details on this clone: Relative to the germline gene, one junction end is altered; a read error may explain this. The rearrangement links TRBV7-9 to TRBJ2-5; 11 bases agree with TRBD2. There are 16 residues in the CDR3. Germline CDR1 is SEHNR and CDR2 is FQNEAQ (reference sequence). The CDR3 loop is CSSSPDSGRVWETQYF. Written as DNA, the CDR3 is TGTTCCAGCAGCCCAGATAGCGGGAGGGTTTGGGAGACCCAGTACTTC.

The genes are TRBV9 and TRBJ1-1, with 10 bases lining up with TRBD1. Germline V CDR1 and CDR2: SGDLS, YYNGEE. J gave up 1 base and V 3 bases, and 3 bases lay outside the gene matches. The CDR3 has 15 amino acids. In DNA, the CDR3 is TGTGCCAGCAGCGAGGACAGGGGGGCGAACACTGAAGCTTTCTTT. It translates to CASSEDRGANTEAFF.

The chain employs TRBV29-1 and TRBJ2-2; D unclear. Germline CDR1 SQVTM, CDR2 ANQGSEA. The CDR3 extends over 14 amino acids. V was pared by 6 bases and J by 3 bases, with 14 bases between. CDR3 residues: CSVPRSADTGELFF. In DNA form, the CDR3 reads TGCAGCGTCCCCCGTAGTGCTGACACCGGGGAGCTGTTTTTT.

Only a few counts were recorded for this clone. This chain joins TRBV28 and TRBJ1-2, with D hard to call. V was shortened by 2 bases and J by 7 bases, with 11 bases between the two germline ends. The germline V gene has CDR1 MDHEN and CDR2 SYDVKM. This CDR3 has 13 amino acids. CDR3 in amino acids: CASSLVFWAGYTF. The CDR3 nucleotides are TGTGCCAGCAGTTTAGTCTTTTGGGCTGGCTACACCTTC.